This T cell receptor beta chain appears in the sequencing data of a study of T cell clones after liver transplantation. Study as a whole: In this trial, immunosuppression withdrawal was attempted within 2 years of liver transplant. Apart from three HCV-positive recipients, transplants were for non-autoimmune, non-viral reasons. Patients counted as tolerant after at least one year off all immunosuppression, enzymes not exceeding twice normal.

The CDR3 spans 15 residues. Germline CDR1 SGHTA, CDR2 FQGNSA. TCRdb's table, derived via immunoSEQ multiplex PCR, lists solely in-frame clones and lacks some. The sample has roughly 97,000 clones; 75% to 85% are singletons. V and J are TRBV7-2 and TRBJ2-5, with D tentatively TRBD1 (5 bases). The DNA end is more similar to TRBJ2-7, so the J call may be wrong. Sequenced here: CD4+ T cells from blood, sampled before liver transplant. This clonotype was sampled from a human donor who received a liver transplant. The CDR3: CASSPPARAKYEQYF. CDR3 sequence (DNA): TGTGCCAGCAGCCCCCCGGCCAGGGCCAAATACGAGCAGTACTTC.